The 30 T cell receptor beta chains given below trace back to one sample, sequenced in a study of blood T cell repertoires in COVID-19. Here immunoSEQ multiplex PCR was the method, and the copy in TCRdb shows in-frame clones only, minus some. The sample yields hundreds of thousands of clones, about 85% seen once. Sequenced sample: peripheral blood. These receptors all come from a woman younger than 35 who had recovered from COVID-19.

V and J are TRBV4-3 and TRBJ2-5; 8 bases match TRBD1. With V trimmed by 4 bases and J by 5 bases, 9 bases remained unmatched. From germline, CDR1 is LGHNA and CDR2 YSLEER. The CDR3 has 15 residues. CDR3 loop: CASSRSTGELETQYF. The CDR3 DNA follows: TGCGCCAGCAGCCGATCGACAGGGGAGTTGGAGACCCAGTACTTC.

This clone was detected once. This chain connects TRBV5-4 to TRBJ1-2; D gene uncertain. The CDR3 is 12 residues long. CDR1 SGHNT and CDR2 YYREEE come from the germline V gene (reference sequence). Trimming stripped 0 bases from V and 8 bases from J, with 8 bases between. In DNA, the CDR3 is TGTGCCAGCAGCTTGGGAGGTTACGGCTACACCTTC. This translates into CASSLGGYGYTF.

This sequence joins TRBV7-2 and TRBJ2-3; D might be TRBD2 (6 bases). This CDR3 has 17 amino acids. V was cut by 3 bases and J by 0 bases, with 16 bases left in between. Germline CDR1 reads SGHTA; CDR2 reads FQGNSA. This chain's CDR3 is CASSFPSLAYSTDTQYF. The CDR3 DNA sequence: TGTGCCAGCAGCTTCCCTTCCCTAGCGTATAGCACAGATACGCAGTATTTT. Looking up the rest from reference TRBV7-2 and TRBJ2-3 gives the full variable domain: GAGVSQSPSNKVTEKGKDVELRCDPISGHTALYWYRQSLGQGLEFLIYFQGNSAPDKSGLPSDRFSAERTGGSVSTLTIQRTQQEDSAVYLCASSFPSLAYSTDTQYFGPGTRLTVL.

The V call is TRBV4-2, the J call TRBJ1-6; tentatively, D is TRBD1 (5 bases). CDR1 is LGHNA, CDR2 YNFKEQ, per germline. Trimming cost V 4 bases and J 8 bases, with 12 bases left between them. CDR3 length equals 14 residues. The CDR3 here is CASSRWDSDSPLHF. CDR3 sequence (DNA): TGTGCCAGCAGCCGTTGGGACTCAGATTCACCCCTCCACTTT.

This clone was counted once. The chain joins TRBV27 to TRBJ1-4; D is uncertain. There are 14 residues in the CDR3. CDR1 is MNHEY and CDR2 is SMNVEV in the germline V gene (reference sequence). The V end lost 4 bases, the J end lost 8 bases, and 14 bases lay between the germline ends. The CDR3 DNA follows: TGTGCCAGCAGTTCTGACCTAGGCGGAGAAAAACTGTTTTTT. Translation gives CASSSDLGGEKLFF.

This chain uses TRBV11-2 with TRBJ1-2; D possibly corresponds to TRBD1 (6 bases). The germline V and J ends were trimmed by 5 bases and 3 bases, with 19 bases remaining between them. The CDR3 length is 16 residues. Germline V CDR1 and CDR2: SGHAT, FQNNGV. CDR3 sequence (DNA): TGTGCCAGCAGCACCCTACAGGGATTGCGGTACTATGGCTACACCTTC. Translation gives CASSTLQGLRYYGYTF.

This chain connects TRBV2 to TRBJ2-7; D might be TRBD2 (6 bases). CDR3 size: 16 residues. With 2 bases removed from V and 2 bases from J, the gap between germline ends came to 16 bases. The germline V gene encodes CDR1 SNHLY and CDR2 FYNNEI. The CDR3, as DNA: TGTGCCAGCAGTGAACGGGTTAGCGGACTTACCTACGAGCAGTACTTC. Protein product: CASSERVSGLTYEQYF.

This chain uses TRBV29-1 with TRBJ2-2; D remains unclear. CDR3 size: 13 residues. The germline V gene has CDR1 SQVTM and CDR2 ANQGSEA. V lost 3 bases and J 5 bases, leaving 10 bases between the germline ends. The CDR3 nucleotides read TGCAGCGTTGATCTCTCTGCGACCGGGGAGCTGTTTTTT. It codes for CSVDLSATGELFF.

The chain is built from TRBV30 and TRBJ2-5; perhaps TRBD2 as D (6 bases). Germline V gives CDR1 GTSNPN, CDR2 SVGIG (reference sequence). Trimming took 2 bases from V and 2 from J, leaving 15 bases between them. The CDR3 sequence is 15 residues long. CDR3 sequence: CAWSYGSSRQETQYF. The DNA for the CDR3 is TGTGCCTGGAGTTACGGGAGTAGTCGGCAAGAGACCCAGTACTTC. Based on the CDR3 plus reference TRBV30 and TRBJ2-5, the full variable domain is SQTIHQWPATLVQPVGSPLSLECTVEGTSNPNLYWYRQAAGRGLQLLFYSVGIGQISSEVPQNLSASRPQDRQFILSSKKLLLSDSGFYLCAWSYGSSRQETQYFGPGTRLLVL.

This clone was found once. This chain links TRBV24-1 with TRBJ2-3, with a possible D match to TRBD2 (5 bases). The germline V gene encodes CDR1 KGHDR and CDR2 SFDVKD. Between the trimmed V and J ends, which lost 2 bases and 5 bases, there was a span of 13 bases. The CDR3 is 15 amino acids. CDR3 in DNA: TGTGCCACCAGTGATTCGGGTAGCGACGGAGATACGCAGTATTTT. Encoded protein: CATSDSGSDGDTQYF.

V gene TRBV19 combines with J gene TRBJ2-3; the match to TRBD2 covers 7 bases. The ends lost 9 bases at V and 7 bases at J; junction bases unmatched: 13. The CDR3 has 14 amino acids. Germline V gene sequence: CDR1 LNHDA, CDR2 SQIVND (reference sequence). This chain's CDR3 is CASRIAGDVYTQYF. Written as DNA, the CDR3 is TGTGCCAGCAGGATTGCGGGAGATGTATATACGCAGTATTTT.

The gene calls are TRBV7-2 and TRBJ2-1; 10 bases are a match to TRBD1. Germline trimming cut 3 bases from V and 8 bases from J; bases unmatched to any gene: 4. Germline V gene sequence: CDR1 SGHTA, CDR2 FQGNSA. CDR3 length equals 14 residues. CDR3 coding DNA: TGTGCCAGCAGCTTCGGACAGGGGGGTTATGAGCAGTTCTTC. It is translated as CASSFGQGGYEQFF.

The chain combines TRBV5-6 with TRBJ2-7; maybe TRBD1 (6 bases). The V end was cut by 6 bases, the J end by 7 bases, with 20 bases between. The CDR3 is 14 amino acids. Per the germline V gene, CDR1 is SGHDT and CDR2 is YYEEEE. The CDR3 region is CASTTENRDYEQYF. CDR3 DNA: TGTGCCAGCACTACCGAGAACAGGGATTATGAGCAGTACTTC.

CDR3 coding DNA: TGTGCCAGCAGCCAAGATACGACGGAGACCTATGGCTACACCTTC. Its translation: CASSQDTTETYGYTF. This chain connects TRBV4-2 to TRBJ1-2; D is unclear. Germline CDR1 reads LGHNA; CDR2 reads YNFKEQ. The V and J ends lost 0 bases and 4 bases respectively, with 12 bases between them. The CDR3 runs to 15 residues.

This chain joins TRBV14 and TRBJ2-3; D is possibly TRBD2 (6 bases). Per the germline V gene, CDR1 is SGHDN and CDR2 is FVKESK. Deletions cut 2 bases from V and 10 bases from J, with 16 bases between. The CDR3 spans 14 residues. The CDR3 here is CASSQWDSLKPQYF. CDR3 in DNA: TGTGCCAGCAGCCAATGGGACTCCCTAAAACCGCAGTATTTT.

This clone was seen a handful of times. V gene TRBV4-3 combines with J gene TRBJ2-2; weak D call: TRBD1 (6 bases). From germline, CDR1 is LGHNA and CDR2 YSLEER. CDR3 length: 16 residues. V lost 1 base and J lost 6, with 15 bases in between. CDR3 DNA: TGCGCCAGCAGCCAAGGGCGATTTGGGGGCGCCGGGGAGCTGTTTTTT. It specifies CASSQGRFGGAGELFF.

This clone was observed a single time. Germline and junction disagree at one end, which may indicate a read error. The CDR3 DNA reads as TGCGCCAGCGGGTTACAGGGCCAAGACAACGAGCAGTTCTTC. Its protein product is CASGLQGQDNEQFF. The chain joins TRBV5-1 to TRBJ2-1; D perhaps matches TRBD1 (6 bases). Germline V gene data show CDR1 as SGHRS and CDR2 as YFSETQ. The CDR3 contains 14 residues.

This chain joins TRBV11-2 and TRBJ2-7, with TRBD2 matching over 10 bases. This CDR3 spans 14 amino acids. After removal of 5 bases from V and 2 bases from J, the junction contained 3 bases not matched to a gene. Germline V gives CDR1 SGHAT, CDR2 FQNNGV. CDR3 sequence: CASSTSGRAYEQYF. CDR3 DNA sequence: TGTGCCAGCAGCACGAGCGGGAGGGCCTACGAGCAGTACTTC. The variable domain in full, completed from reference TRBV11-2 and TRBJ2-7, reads EAGVAQSPRYKIIEKRQSVAFWCNPISGHATLYWYQQILGQGPKLLIQFQNNGVVDDSQLPKDRFSAERLKGVDSTLKIQPAKLEDSAVYLCASSTSGRAYEQYFGPGTRLTVT.

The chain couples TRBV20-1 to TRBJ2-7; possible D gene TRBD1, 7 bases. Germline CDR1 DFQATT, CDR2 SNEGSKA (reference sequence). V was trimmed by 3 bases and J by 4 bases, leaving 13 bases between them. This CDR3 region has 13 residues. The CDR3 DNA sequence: TGCAGTGCTAGTATCCAGGGGGGATACGAGCAGTACTTC. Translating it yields CSASIQGGYEQYF.

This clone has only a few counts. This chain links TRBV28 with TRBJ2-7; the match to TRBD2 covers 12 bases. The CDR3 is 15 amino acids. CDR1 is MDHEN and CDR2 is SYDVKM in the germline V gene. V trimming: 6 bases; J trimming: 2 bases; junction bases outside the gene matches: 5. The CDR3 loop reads CASRQTSGRTYEQYF. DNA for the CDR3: TGTGCCAGCAGACAAACTAGCGGGAGGACCTACGAGCAGTACTTC.

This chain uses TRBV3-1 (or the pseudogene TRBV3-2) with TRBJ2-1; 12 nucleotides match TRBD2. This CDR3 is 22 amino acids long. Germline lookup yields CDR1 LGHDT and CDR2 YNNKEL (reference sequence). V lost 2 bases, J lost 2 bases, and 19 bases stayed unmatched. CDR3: CASSQPTTSSSGRVIPYNEQFF. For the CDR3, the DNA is TGTGCCAGCAGCCAACCTACTACATCGTCTAGCGGGAGGGTAATCCCCTACAATGAGCAGTTCTTC.

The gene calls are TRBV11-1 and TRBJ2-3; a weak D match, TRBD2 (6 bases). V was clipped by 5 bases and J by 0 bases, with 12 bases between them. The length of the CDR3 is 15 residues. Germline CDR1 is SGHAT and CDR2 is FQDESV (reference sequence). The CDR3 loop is CASSLHGTSTDTQYF. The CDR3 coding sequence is TGTGCCAGCAGCCTTCACGGGACTAGCACAGATACGCAGTATTTT.

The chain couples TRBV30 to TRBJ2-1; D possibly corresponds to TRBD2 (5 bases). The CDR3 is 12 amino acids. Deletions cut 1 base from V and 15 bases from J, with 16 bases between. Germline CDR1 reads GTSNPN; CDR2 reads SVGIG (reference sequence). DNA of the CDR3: TGTGCCTGGAGTGAGGCGGGTATTAGGGCGTTCTTC. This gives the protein CAWSEAGIRAFF.

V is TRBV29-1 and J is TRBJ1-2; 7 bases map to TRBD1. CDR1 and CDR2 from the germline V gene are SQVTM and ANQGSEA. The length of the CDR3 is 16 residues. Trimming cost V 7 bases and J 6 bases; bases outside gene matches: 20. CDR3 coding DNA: TGCAGCGGATATATGTCACAGGGGCTCCCCACTGATGGCTACACCTTC. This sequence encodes CSGYMSQGLPTDGYTF.

The CDR3 loop reads CASSRPSSDEQFF. The CDR3, as DNA: TGTGCCAGCAGTCGACCCAGCAGCGATGAGCAGTTCTTC. The chain has TRBV11-2 and TRBJ2-1; D gene unclear. The CDR3 contains 13 residues. Germline lookup yields CDR1 SGHAT and CDR2 FQNNGV. Trimming removed 6 bases from V and 8 bases from J, with 14 bases in between.

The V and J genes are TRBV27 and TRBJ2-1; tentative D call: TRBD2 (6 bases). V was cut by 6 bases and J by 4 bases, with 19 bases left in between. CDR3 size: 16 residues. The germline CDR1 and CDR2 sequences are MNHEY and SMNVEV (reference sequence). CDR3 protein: CASSLSRDSEYNEQFF. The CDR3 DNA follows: TGTGCCAGCAGCCTATCCCGGGACTCTGAATACAATGAGCAGTTCTTC.

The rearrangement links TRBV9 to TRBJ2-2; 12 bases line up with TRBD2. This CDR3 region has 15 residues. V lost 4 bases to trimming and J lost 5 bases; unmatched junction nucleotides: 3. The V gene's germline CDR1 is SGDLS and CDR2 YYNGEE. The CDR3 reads CASSLTSGSTGELFF. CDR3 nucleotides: TGTGCCAGCAGCTTGACTAGCGGGAGTACCGGGGAGCTGTTTTTT.

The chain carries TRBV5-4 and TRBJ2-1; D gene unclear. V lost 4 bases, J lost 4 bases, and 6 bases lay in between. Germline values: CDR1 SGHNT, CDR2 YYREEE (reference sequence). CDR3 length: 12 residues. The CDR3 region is CASSLQYNEQFF. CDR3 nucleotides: TGTGCCAGCAGCCTACAGTACAATGAGCAGTTCTTC.

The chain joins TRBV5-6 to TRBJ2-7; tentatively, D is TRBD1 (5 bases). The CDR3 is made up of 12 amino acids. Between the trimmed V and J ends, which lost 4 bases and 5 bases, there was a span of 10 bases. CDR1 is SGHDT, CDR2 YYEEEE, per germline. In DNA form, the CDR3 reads TGTGCCAGCAGCCAGGGTCCGGACGAGCAGTACTTC. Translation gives CASSQGPDEQYF.

CDR3 sequence: CASSRGQQPLWAFF. Written as DNA, the CDR3 is TGTGCCAGCAGCCGGGGACAGCAACCCTTGTGGGCTTTCTTT. The chain employs TRBV4-2 and TRBJ1-1; 7 bases agree with TRBD1. This CDR3 comprises 14 residues. The germline gives CDR1 LGHNA, CDR2 YNFKEQ. The J segment lost 11 bases and the V segment lost 4 bases, leaving 13 bases of the junction unmatched.